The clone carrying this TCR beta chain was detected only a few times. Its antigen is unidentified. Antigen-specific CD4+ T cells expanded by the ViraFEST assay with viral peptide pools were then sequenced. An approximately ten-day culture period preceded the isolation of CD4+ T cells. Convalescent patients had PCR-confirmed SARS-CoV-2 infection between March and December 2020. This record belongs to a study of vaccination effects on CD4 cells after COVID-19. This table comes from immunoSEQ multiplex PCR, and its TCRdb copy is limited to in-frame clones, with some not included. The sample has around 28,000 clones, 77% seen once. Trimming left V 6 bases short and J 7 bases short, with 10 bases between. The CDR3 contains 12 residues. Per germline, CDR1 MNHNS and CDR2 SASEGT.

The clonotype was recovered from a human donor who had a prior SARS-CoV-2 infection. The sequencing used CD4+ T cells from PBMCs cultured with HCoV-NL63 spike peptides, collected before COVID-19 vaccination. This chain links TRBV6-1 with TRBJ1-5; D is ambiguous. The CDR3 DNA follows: TGTGCCAGCAGACTTACTAGGCAGCCCCAGCATTTT. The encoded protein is CASRLTRQPQHF.